A selection of T cell receptor beta chains follows, all from one sample in a study of blood T cell dynamics during melanoma immunotherapy. TCRdb's table, derived via immunoSEQ multiplex PCR, lists solely in-frame clones and lacks some. The sample lists about 11,000 clones, approximately 81% seen once, with more than 15% in the top ten. The starting material was blood, obtained from a patient treated with checkpoint blockade. Receptor source: a human donor with melanoma. Each CDR3 is given with its conserved first and last residue. A D gene is named only where the DNA matches it firmly. The listing skips clone size in some rows; elsewhere it reads once, few, many or a size class.

size	D	J	V	DNA	CDR3
.	.	TRBJ1-1	TRBV29-1	TGCAGCGTCCAACTAGGACAGCTTATGAACACTGAAGCTTTCTTT	CSVQLGQLMNTEAFF
few	TRBD1	TRBJ1-1	TRBV29-1	TGCAGCGTCGCCGAGGGGGCACGAAGCACTGAAGCTTTCTTT	CSVAEGARSTEAFF
.	TRBD1	TRBJ2-7	TRBV5-6	TGTGCCAGCAGCCTCGTCAGGGGGAACGAGCAGTACTTC	CASSLVRGNEQYF
.	TRBD1	TRBJ1-6	TRBV7-2	TGTGCCAGCAGATTATCGGGACAGGGGGATTCACCCCTCCACTTT	CASRLSGQGDSPLHF
.	.	TRBJ1-6	TRBV4-1	TGCGCCACCACCACCCCTCGAGGGACCTACCTCTTTTTTGATTCACCCCTCCACTTT	CATTTPRGTYLFFDSPLHF
.	.	TRBJ1-2	TRBV19	TGTGCCAGTAGTACGGCAAGAACAGGAATCTCTAACTATGGCTACACCTTC	CASSTARTGISNYGYTF
.	TRBD1	TRBJ1-2	TRBV28	TGTGCCAGCAGACGGACAGGGGTCTATGGCTACACCTTC	CASRRTGVYGYTF
.	.	TRBJ2-2	TRBV9	TGTGCCAGCAGCGTAGGTGATAGCGGGGAGCTGTTTTTT	CASSVGDSGELFF
.	.	TRBJ1-2	TRBV29-1	TGCAGCGCCGGGGACGGCGGCTATGGCTACACCTTC	CSAGDGGYGYTF
.	.	TRBJ1-2	TRBV30	TGTGCCTGGAACCAGGCGGATTATGGCTACACCTTC	CAWNQADYGYTF
.	.	TRBJ1-3	TRBV6-1	TGTGCCAGCGAGCGAAACACCATATATTTT	CASERNTIYF
.	.	TRBJ2-5	TRBV7-8	TGTGCCAGCAGCTTAAATTGGGCCCAAGAGGCCCAGTACTTC	CASSLNWAQEAQYF
.	.	TRBJ1-3	TRBV11-2	TGTGCCAGCAGACAAGACCTCTCTGGAAACACCATATATTTT	CASRQDLSGNTIYF
.	TRBD2	TRBJ2-1	TRBV4-2	TGTGCCAGCAGCCAAGGGGGACTAGCCATCAATGAGCAGTTCTTC	CASSQGGLAINEQFF
.	.	TRBJ1-6	TRBV7-2	TGTGCCAGCAGTAAGGGTCGGAATAATTCACCCCTCCACTTT	CASSKGRNNSPLHF
.	.	TRBJ2-7	TRBV11-3	TGTGCCAGCAGCTTATCTTACATTTACGGGTCCGAGCAGTACTTC	CASSLSYIYGSEQYF
few	.	TRBJ1-3	TRBV5-1	TGCGCCAGCAGCTTGGACTCTGGAAACACCATATATTTT	CASSLDSGNTIYF
few	TRBD1	TRBJ1-2	TRBV2	TGTGCCAGCAGTGAAGGACAGGGGAGGGGCTACACCTTC	CASSEGQGRGYTF
few	.	TRBJ2-5	TRBV13	TGTGCCAGCAGCTTAGAGCAAGAGACCCAGTACTTC	CASSLEQETQYF
.	TRBD1	TRBJ2-1	TRBV7-8	TGTGCCAGCAGCTCGACCAAACCCGGGACAGGGTCCTACAATGAGCAGTTCTTC	CASSSTKPGTGSYNEQFF
.	TRBD1	TRBJ2-7	TRBV29-1	TGCAGCGTTGAAGATCCACAGGGGACCCTAGGGGAGCAGTACTTC	CSVEDPQGTLGEQYF
.	TRBD2	TRBJ2-1	TRBV9	TGTGCCAGCCGCGGGGGGCCGGGCAATGAGCAGTTCTTC	CASRGGPGNEQFF
.	.	TRBJ1-3	TRBV5-4	TGTGCCAGCAGCCCAAGGGAGCCCGGAAACACCATATATTTT	CASSPREPGNTIYF
.	TRBD2	TRBJ2-3	TRBV19	TGTGCCAGTAGGAGACTAGCGGGGACAGATACGCAGTATTTT	CASRRLAGTDTQYF